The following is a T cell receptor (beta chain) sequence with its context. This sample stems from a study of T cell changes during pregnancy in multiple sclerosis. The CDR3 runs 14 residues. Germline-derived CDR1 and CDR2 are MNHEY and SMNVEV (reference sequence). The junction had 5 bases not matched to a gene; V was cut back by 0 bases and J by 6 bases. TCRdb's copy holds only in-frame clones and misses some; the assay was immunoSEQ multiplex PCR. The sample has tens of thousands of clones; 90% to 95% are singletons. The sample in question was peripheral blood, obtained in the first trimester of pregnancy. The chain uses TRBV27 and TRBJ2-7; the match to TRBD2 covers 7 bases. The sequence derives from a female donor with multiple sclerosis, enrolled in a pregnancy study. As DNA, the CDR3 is TGTGCCAGCAGTTTATCGGGCGGGAGCGGCGAGCAGTACTTC. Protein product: CASSLSGGSGEQYF.